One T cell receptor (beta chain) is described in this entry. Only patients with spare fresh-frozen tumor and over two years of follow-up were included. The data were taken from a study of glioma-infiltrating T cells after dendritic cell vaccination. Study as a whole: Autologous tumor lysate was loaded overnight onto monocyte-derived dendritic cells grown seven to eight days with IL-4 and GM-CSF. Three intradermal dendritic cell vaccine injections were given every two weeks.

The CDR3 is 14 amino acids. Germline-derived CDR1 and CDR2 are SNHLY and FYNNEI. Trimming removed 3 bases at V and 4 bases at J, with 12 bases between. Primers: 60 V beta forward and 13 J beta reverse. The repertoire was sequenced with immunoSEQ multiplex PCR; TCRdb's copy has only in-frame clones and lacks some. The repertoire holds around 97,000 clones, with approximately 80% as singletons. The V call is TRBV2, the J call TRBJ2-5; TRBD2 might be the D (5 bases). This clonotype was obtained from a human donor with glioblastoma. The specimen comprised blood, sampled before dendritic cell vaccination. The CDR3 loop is CASSDLWAGETQYF. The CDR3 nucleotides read TGTGCCAGCAGTGATCTCTGGGCGGGAGAGACCCAGTACTTC. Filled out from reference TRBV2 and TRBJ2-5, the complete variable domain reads EPEVTQTPSHQVTQMGQEVILRCVPISNHLYFYWYRQILGQKVEFLVSFYNNEISEKSEIFDDQFSVERPDGSNFTLKIRSTKLEDSAMYFCASSDLWAGETQYFGPGTRLLVL.